These T cell receptor beta chains were read from a single sample in a study of blood T cell repertoires in COVID-19. This table comes from immunoSEQ multiplex PCR, and its TCRdb copy is limited to in-frame clones, with some not included. The sample records some 150,000 clones, approximately 83% being singletons. Source material: peripheral blood. Receptors were obtained from an older woman with COVID-19, enrolled during active disease. The CDR3 runs from the conserved cysteine through the conserved F or W. Size is stated for part of the rows, as once, few or many counts, or as a class when the clone is expanded.

CDR3 | size | V
CASSAPLAGYNEQFF | - | TRBV2
CASSHVPGQGAMTAMNTEAFF | - | TRBV13
CSASALDATPYSPLHF | - | TRBV20-1
CASSDTWGSTNGYTF | - | TRBV6-4
CASSLGQGTGELFF | few | TRBV11-2
CASSHRLALNEQFF | - | TRBV6-2/TRBV6-3
CAISGGLAGELFF | - | TRBV10-3
CASSLGVRGTEQFF | - | TRBV5-4
CASTPQRGGADTQYF | - | TRBV2
CASSPTWIRRMNTEAFF | - | TRBV5-8
CASSYSLDGYEQYF | few | TRBV6-5
CASSLTYNSPLHF | - | TRBV7-3
CATGQGVIQPQHF | - | TRBV2
CSVVGGMGDPSTEAFF | - | TRBV29-1
CATGDRMGGYTF | - | TRBV24-1
CASSDWTGGDQPQHF | - | TRBV25-1
CASSQGAGINTEAFF | - | TRBV4-3
CASSRTLTDTQYF | - | TRBV14
CASSLEAGPDTQYF | - | TRBV7-2
CASSQGTGGLSTEAFF | - | TRBV4-3
CASSLENSGYGYTF | - | TRBV5-1
CASSLVATEAFF | - | TRBV5-5
CASTPPGGVYGYTF | - | TRBV28
CASTKGDLYNSPLHF | - | TRBV28
CASAAGNEQFF | - | TRBV10-3
CASSFLGGERGYTF | - | TRBV5-1
CASNQGGFYGYTF | - | TRBV6-5
CASSIITGNNQPQHF | - | TRBV19
CASSLKTSRVGNYGYTF | - | TRBV7-2
CASSLGKPGTPYEQYF | - | TRBV27
CASSLTLAGGLDTQYF | - | TRBV3-1/TRBV3-2
CASSQDGLAGDPRGTDTQYF | - | TRBV4-1
CASSTDRGSYEQYF | - | TRBV7-2
CASSRGGFTTLSGANVLTF | - | TRBV14
CASSIGLTPGTDTQYF | few | TRBV19
CASSVGQGLSGNTIYF | - | TRBV9
CASRVGQGALDTEAFF | - | TRBV21-1
CSVEGGPSYNEQFF | - | TRBV29-1
CASSVGTGASYEQYF | - | TRBV14
CASSIVVVGSGGQDTQYF | - | TRBV19
CATSDQTPQGAQGYTF | few | TRBV24-1
CASRKGQNNEQFF | - | TRBV27
CASSGGDSDYSNQPQHF | - | TRBV6-1
CASSMLGQGNQPQHF | - | TRBV19
CASSLGDRYEQYF | - | TRBV11-3
CASGAGVQETQYF | - | TRBV6-5
CASTWDSLTDTQYF | - | TRBV11-2
CASSLVWTGGDTGELFF | - | TRBV5-1
CASSSRLAGTDTQYF | once | TRBV5-1
CASSDAGMILGYEQYF | - | TRBV2
CASSETGYEQYF | - | TRBV19
CASSPVGGASGANVLTF | - | TRBV18
CASSPRLGGNEKLFF | - | TRBV5-5
CASSVSTVGHGYTF | - | TRBV9
CASSPARGNLYGYTF | once | TRBV14